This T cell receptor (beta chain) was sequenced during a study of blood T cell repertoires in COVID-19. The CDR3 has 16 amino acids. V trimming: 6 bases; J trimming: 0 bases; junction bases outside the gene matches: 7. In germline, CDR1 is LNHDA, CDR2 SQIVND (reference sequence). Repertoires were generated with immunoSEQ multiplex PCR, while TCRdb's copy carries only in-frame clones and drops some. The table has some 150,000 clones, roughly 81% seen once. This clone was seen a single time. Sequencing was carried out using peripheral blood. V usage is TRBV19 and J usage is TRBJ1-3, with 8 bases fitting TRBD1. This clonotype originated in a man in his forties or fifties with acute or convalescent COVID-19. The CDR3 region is CASRLQGDGSGNTIYF. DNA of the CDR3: TGTGCCAGTAGACTACAGGGGGACGGCTCTGGAAACACCATATATTTT.